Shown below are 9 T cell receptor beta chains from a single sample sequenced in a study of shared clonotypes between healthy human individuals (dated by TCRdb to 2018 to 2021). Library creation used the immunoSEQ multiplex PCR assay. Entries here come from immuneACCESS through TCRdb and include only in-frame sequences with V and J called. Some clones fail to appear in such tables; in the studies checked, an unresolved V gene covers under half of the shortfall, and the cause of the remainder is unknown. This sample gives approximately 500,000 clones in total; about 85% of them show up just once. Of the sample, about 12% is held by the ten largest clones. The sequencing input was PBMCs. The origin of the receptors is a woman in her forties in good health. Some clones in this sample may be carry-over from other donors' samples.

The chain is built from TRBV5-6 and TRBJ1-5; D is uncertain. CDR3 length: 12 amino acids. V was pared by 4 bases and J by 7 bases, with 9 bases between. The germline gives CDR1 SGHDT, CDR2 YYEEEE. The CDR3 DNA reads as TGTGCCAGCAGCAGTAAAGGGCAGCCCCAGCATTTT. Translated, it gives CASSSKGQPQHF.

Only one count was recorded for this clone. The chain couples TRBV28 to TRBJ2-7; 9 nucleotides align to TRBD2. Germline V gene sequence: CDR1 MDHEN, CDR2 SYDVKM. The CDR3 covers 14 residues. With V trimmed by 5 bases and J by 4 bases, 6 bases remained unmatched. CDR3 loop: CASSLSGGLYEQYF. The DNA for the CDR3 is TGTGCCAGCAGTCTTAGCGGGGGACTATACGAGCAGTACTTC.

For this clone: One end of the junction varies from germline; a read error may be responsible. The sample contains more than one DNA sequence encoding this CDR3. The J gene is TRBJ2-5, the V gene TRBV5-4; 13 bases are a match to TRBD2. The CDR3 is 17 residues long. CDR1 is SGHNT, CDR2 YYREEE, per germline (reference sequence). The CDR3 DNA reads TGTGCCAGCAGCTTGGGGACTAGCGGGGGAAGGCGGGAGACCCAATACTTC. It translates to CASSLGTSGGRRETQYF.

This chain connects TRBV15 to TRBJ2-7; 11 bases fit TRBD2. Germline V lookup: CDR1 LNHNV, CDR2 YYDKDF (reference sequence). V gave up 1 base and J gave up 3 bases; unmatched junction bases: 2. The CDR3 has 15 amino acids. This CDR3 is CATSRAGTSGYEQYF. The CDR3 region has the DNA TGTGCCACCAGCAGAGCGGGGACTAGCGGCTACGAGCAGTACTTC.

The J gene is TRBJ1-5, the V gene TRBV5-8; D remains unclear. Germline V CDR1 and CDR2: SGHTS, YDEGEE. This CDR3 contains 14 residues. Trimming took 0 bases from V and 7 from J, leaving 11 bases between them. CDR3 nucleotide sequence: TGTGCCAGCAGCTTGGGGCCGGGAGAACAGCCCCAGCATTTT. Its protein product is CASSLGPGEQPQHF.

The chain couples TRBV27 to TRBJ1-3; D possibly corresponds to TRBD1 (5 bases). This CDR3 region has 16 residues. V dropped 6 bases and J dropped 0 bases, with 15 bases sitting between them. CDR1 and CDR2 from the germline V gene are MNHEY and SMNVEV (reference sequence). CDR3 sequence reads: CASSPWGDASGNTIYF. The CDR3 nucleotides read TGTGCCAGCAGCCCTTGGGGGGATGCCTCTGGAAACACCATATATTTT.

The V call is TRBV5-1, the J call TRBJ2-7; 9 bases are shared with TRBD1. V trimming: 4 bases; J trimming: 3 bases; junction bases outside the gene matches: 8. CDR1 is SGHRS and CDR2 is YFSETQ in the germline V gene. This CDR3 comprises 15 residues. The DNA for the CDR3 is TGCGCCAGCAGCGAGGGACAGGGAAGAAGCTACGAGCAGTACTTC. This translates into CASSEGQGRSYEQYF.

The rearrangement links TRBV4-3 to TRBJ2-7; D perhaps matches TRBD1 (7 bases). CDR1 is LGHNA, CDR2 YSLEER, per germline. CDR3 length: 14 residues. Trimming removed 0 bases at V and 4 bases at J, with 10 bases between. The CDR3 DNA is TGCGCCAGCAGCCAAGATTCAGGGGGGTACGAGCAGTACTTC. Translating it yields CASSQDSGGYEQYF.

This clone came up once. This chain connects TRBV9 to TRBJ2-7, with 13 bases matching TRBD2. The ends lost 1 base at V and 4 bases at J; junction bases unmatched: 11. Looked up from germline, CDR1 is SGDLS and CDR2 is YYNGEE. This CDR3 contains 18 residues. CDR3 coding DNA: TGTGCCAGCAGCGTATCTTCCGGACTAGCGGGAGTTAGGTACGAGCAGTACTTC. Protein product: CASSVSSGLAGVRYEQYF.